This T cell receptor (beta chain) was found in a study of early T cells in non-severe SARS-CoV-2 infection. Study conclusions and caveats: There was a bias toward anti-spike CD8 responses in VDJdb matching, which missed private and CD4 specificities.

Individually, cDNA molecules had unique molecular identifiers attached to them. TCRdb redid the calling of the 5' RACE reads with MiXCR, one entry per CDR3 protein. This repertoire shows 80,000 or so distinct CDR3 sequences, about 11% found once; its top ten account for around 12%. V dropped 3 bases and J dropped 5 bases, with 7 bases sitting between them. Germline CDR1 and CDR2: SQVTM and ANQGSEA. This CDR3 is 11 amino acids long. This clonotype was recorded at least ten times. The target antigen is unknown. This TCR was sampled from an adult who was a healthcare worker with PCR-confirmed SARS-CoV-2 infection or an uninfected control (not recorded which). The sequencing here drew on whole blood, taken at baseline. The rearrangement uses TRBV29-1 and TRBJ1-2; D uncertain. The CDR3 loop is CSVDEIYGYTF. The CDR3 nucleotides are TGCAGCGTTGACGAGATTTATGGCTACACCTTC. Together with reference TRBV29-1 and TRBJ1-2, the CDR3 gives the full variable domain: SAVISQKPSRDICQRGTSLTIQCQVDSQVTMMFWYRQQPGQSLTLIATANQGSEATYESGFVIDKFPISRPNLTFSTLTVSNMSPEDSSIYLCSVDEIYGYTFGSGTRLTVV.